This T cell receptor beta chain was captured by sequencing in a study of blood T cell repertoires in COVID-19. Study at large: From the United States, Italy and Spain came samples of acute and convalescent COVID-19. Nucleic acid was either cDNA or gDNA, and it came from T cells, B-cell-depleted T cells, or PBMCs.

Germline V gene data show CDR1 as LNHDA and CDR2 as SQIVND (reference sequence). This CDR3 is built from 15 residues. Trimming cost V 7 bases and J 1 base; bases outside gene matches: 9. Source study methods: Nucleated cell number was recorded as an estimate derived from reference gene primer amplification. This table comes from immunoSEQ multiplex PCR, and its TCRdb copy is limited to in-frame clones, with some not included. That table is the source of V, J and clone size, and D and trimming were worked out from the DNA. This table has some 150,000 clones, about 80% appearing once. The V call is TRBV19, the J call TRBJ1-1; 7 nucleotides align to TRBD1. Sequenced material: peripheral blood. The TCR was taken from an elderly woman with acute or convalescent COVID-19. For the CDR3, the DNA is TGTGCCAGTACCTTGACAGGGATTGGGAACACTGAAGCTTTCTTT. Translating gives CASTLTGIGNTEAFF.